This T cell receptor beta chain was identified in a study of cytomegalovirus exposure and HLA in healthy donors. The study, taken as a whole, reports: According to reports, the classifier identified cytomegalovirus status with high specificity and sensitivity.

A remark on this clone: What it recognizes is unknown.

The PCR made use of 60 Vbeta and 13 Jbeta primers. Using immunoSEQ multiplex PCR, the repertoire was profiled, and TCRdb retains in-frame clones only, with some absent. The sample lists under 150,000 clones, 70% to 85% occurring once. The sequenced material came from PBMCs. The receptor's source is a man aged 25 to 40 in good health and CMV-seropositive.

The DNA for the CDR3 is TGTGCCTGGAGTCAGCAGCGGGGCGCATACGAGCAGTACTTC. Translation: CAWSQQRGAYEQYF. V gene TRBV30 combines with J gene TRBJ2-7, with 7 bases matching TRBD2. Losses at the gene ends were 2 bases for V and 4 bases for J; bases not matched to a gene: 8. The CDR3 covers 14 residues. The germline V gene encodes CDR1 GTSNPN and CDR2 SVGIG (reference sequence).